These T cell receptor beta chains were read from a single sample in a study of blood T cell repertoires in COVID-19. Using immunoSEQ multiplex PCR, the repertoire was profiled, and TCRdb retains in-frame clones only, with some absent. The sample lists 70,000 to 95,000 clones, roughly four fifths occurring once. Sequencing input: peripheral blood. Source of these receptors: a human donor in a cohort sampled during active COVID-19. Both conserved end residues are part of each CDR3. Fields, in order: D gene, J gene, clone size, V gene, CDR3 DNA, CDR3 protein. D genes are given only for firm matches. The size of a clone is reported for some rows only, either as once, few or many, or as a class for expanded clones.

>.|TRBJ1-5|once|TRBV7-9
TGTGCCAGCAGCTTAGGAGGGTATGGCAATCAGCCCCAGCATTTT
CASSLGGYGNQPQHF
>.|TRBJ1-1|.|TRBV6-5
TGTGCCAGCAGACTATTACAGAACACTGAAGCTTTCTTT
CASRLLQNTEAFF
>TRBD1|TRBJ2-7|.|TRBV6-2/TRBV6-3
TGTGCCAGCGGCCCGGGACAGGGGAACGAGCAGTACTTC
CASGPGQGNEQYF
>.|TRBJ1-1|once|TRBV10-1
TGCGCCAGCAGGCCGGACAGGAACACTGAAGCTTTCTTT
CASRPDRNTEAFF
>TRBD1|TRBJ2-5|.|TRBV3-1/TRBV3-2
TGTGCCAGCAGCCGGGACAGCCCCCAAGAGACCCAGTACTTC
CASSRDSPQETQYF
>TRBD1|TRBJ2-7|.|TRBV27
TGTGCCAGCAGCCGGGGACAGGCCCTCTACGAGCAGTACTTC
CASSRGQALYEQYF
>.|TRBJ2-1|.|TRBV27
TGTGCCAGCAGCCCCATGAAGGGGCTCAACCATGAGCAGTTCTTC
CASSPMKGLNHEQFF
>TRBD1|TRBJ1-2|.|TRBV15
TGTGCCACCAGCAGAGATTTAGGCAGGGGGCTCGGCTACACCTTC
CATSRDLGRGLGYTF
>.|TRBJ2-7|once|TRBV2
TGTGCCAGCAGTGAAAAGTCGCAGGCAAACTACGAGCAGTACTTC
CASSEKSQANYEQYF
>.|TRBJ2-7|.|TRBV11-1
TGTGCCAGCAGCACCGATCGACTTTCCTACGAGCAGTACTTC
CASSTDRLSYEQYF
>TRBD1|TRBJ2-5|.|TRBV28
TGTGCCAGCACTAAGACAGGGTGGGAGACCCAGTACTTC
CASTKTGWETQYF
>.|TRBJ1-1|once|TRBV10-2
TGCGCCAGCAGTCCAGGGATCGGAGTGAACACTGAAGCTTTCTTT
CASSPGIGVNTEAFF
>.|TRBJ1-1|.|TRBV28
TGTGCCAGCACCAACAGGGTCACTGAAGCTTTCTTT
CASTNRVTEAFF
>.|TRBJ2-5|.|TRBV2
TGTGCCAGCAGCAGGCAGGGCCAAGAGACCCAGTACTTC
CASSRQGQETQYF
>.|TRBJ1-3|.|TRBV6-1
TGTGCCAGCAGTGACAGAAACTCTGGAAACACCATATATTTT
CASSDRNSGNTIYF
>TRBD1|TRBJ1-2|.|TRBV7-8
TGTGCCAGCAGGGGGACAGGGGAAGACACCTTC
CASRGTGEDTF
>.|TRBJ2-3|.|TRBV11-2
TGTGCCAGCAGCTCCGTCGGGACAGATACGCAGTATTTT
CASSSVGTDTQYF
>TRBD1|TRBJ1-6|.|TRBV19
TGTGCCAGGCCCTCAACAGGGGAAAATTCACCCCTCCACTTT
CARPSTGENSPLHF
>TRBD1|TRBJ1-2|.|TRBV5-1
TGCGCCAGCAGCCTACCCAGGGGGCAAGGGAACTATGGCTACACCTTC
CASSLPRGQGNYGYTF
>TRBD2|TRBJ2-3|once|TRBV7-9
TGTGCCAGCAGCTTGGGCCTCTCCAGCGGGGGCACAGATACGCAGTATTTT
CASSLGLSSGGTDTQYF
>.|TRBJ2-4|.|TRBV6-2/TRBV6-3
TGTGCCAGCAGCAAACCGGGACTAGCCAAAAACATTCAGTACTTC
CASSKPGLAKNIQYF
>TRBD2|TRBJ2-3|.|TRBV24-1
TGTGCCACCAGTGACCGAGCGGGGCGCACAGATACGCAGTATTTT
CATSDRAGRTDTQYF
>TRBD1|TRBJ2-2|.|TRBV7-3
TGTGCCAGCAGCTTAACGTTGGGACAGGGGGCTGTCGGGGAGCTGTTTTTT
CASSLTLGQGAVGELFF
>TRBD1|TRBJ1-2|.|TRBV19
TGTGCCAGTAGTATTGGGACGAGTCTACAGGGGACGGAAGGCTACACCTTC
CASSIGTSLQGTEGYTF
>TRBD1|TRBJ2-2|.|TRBV7-2
TGTGCCAGCAGCTTATGGCAGGGGGCACCCGGGGAGCTGTTTTTT
CASSLWQGAPGELFF
>TRBD1|TRBJ2-7|.|TRBV25-1
TGTGCCAGCGGGACAGGGCCAGGGCAGTACTTC
CASGTGPGQYF
>.|TRBJ2-2|.|TRBV18
TGTGCCAGCTCACCGACAGAAACAGGGGAGGCCTCGATCACCGGGGAGCTGTTTTTT
CASSPTETGEASITGELFF
>TRBD2|TRBJ2-3|.|TRBV4-1
TGCGCCAGCCTAGCGGGGGGCACAGATACGCAGTATTTT
CASLAGGTDTQYF